The clone carrying this TCR beta chain was seen many times. Its antigen is currently unknown. The germline V gene encodes CDR1 ENHRY and CDR2 SYGVKD. V was pared by 7 bases and J by 3 bases, with 4 bases of the junction left unmatched. This CDR3 comprises 14 residues. It was RNA transcripts that yielded the amplified TCR beta CDR3 regions. In the first-round RT-PCR of the TCR CDR3, the HTBI primer set was used. TCRdb passed the multiplex PCR reads through MiXCR, listing each CDR3 protein once. The table shows more than 450,000 distinct CDR3 sequences, with around 15% occurring only once. Researchers barred patients who had uncontrolled infection, other autoimmune disease, pregnancy or lactation. The data originate from a study of T cells in Graves' hyperthyroidism and ophthalmopathy. Study-level results: Blood also held most thyroid clonotypes expanded beyond 0.001.

The specimen was blood. This chain uses TRBV10-3 with TRBJ2-1, with 9 bases fitting TRBD1. This clonotype originated in a woman between 40 and 50 years old with Graves' hyperthyroidism. For the CDR3, the DNA is TGTGCCATCAAAGGACAGGGGCTCTACAATGAGCAGTTCTTC. Amino acids: CAIKGQGLYNEQFF.